This T cell receptor beta chain was retrieved from a study of identical twins. Carrying unique molecular identifiers, the cDNA also gained a universal primer site through template switching. MiXCR, run by TCRdb on the 5' RACE reads, gives a single entry per CDR3 protein. The data contain 420,000 or so distinct CDR3 sequences, around 20% of them singletons. The CDR3 spans 15 residues. Trimming took off 0 bases at V and 6 bases at J, with 17 bases between the two ends. The germline V gene encodes CDR1 DFQATT and CDR2 SNEGSKA (reference sequence). The rearrangement links TRBV20-1 to TRBJ1-1; the D is unclear. The sequenced sample consisted of naive T cells sorted from blood. This clonotype originated in a man aged 50-59 years in good health. The CDR3 protein is CSARDPKITVAEAFF. As DNA, the CDR3 is TGCAGTGCTAGAGATCCTAAAATCACGGTAGCTGAAGCTTTCTTT.